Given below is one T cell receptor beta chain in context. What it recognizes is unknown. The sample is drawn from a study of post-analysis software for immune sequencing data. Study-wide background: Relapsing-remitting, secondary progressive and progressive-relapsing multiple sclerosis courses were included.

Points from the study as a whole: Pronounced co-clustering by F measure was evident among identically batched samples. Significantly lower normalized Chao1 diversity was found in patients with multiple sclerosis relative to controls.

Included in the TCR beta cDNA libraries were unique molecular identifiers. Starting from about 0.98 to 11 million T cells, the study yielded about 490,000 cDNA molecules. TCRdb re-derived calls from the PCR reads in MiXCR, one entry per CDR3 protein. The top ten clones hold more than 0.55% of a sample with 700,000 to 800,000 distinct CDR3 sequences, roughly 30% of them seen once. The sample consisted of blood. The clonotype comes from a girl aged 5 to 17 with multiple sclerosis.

CDR3 coding DNA: TGCAGTGCTGGGGAGGCGGCGATCTACCGCGAGCAGTACTTC. Translation: CSAGEAAIYREQYF. The chain has TRBV20-1 and TRBJ2-7; D may be TRBD2 (6 bases). CDR1 DFQATT and CDR2 SNEGSKA come from the germline V gene (reference sequence). The CDR3 totals 14 residues. Deletions cut 5 bases from V and 6 bases from J, with 20 bases between.